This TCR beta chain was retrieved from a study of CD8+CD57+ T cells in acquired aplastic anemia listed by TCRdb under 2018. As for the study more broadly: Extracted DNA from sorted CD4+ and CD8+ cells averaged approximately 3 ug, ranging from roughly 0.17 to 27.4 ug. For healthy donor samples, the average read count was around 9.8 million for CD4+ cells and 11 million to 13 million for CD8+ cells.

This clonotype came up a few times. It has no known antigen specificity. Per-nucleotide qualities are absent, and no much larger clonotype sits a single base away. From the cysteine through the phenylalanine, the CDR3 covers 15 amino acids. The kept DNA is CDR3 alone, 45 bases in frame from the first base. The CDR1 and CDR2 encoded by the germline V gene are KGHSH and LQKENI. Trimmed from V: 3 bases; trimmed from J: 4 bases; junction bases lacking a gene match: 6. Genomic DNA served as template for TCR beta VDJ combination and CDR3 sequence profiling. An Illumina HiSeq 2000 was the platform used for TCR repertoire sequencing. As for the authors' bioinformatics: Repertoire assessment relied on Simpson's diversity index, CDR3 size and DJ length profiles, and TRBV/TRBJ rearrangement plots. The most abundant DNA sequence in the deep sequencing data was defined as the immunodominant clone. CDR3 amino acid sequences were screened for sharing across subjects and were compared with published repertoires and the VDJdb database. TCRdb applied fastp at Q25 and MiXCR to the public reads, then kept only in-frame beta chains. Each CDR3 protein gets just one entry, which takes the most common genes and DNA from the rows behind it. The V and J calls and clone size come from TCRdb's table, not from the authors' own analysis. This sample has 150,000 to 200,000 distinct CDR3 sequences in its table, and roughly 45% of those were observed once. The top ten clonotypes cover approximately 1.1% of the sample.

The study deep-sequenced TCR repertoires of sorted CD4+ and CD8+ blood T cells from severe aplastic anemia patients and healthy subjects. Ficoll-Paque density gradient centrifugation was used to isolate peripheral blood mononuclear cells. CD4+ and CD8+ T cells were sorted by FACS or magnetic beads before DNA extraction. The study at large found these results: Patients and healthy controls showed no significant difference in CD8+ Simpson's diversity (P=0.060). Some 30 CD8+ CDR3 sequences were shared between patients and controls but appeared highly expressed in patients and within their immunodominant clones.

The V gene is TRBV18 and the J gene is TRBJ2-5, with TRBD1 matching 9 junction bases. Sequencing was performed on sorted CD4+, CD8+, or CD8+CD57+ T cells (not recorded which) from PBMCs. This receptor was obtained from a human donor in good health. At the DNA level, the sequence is TGTGCCAGCTCACCGTGGGACAGGGAGGGAGAGACCCAGTACTTC. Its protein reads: CASSPWDREGETQYF.